Ten or more counts support the clone carrying this T cell receptor beta chain. Its antigen is still unknown. The data were taken from a study of T cells in Graves' hyperthyroidism and ophthalmopathy. Study results and limitations: The blood repertoire included most of the expanded thyroid clonotypes above 0.001.

TCR beta CDR3 sequences were amplified from RNA transcripts. Initially, a first-round RT-PCR of the TCR CDR3 employed the HTBI primer set. Via MiXCR, TCRdb re-called the multiplex PCR reads, giving one row per CDR3 protein. The sample yields 470,000 or so distinct CDR3 sequences, around 20% seen once. Germline V lookup: CDR1 MNHEY, CDR2 SVGAGI. There are 14 residues in the CDR3. Trimming took 4 bases from V and 1 from J, leaving 10 bases between them. Lactation, pregnancy, other autoimmune disease or uncontrolled infection excluded patients. Diagnoses used clinical symptoms, serum thyroxine and TRAb, thyroid ultrasound and orbital computed tomography. Out of 10 ml of fresh peripheral blood came the PBMCs.

The receptor was isolated from a man between 18 and 29 years old with Graves' hyperthyroidism. The material sequenced was blood. This chain connects TRBV6-5 to TRBJ1-1; D is unresolved. As DNA, the CDR3 is TGTGCCAGCAGTTTCGATCGACAGAACACTGAAGCTTTCTTT. Amino acids: CASSFDRQNTEAFF.